What follows describes a single T cell receptor (beta chain). In germline, CDR1 is MNHNS, CDR2 SASEGT. The CDR3 is made up of 14 amino acids. V was pared by 7 bases and J by 5 bases, with 9 bases of the junction left unmatched. Assay used: immunoSEQ multiplex PCR; TCRdb lists only in-frame clones, some missing. Of roughly 2.5 million clones listed, approximately 92% are singletons. These data belong to a study of shared clonotypes between healthy human individuals. Material: naive CD4+ T cells sorted from blood. Subset described: CD45RA+ positively selected. The chain joins TRBV6-1 to TRBJ1-2, with TRBD1 identical over 8 bases. The TCR originated in a man between 18 and 29 years old in good health. CDR3: CASTTGQGTYGYTF. The CDR3 DNA is TGTGCCAGCACCACTGGACAGGGAACTTATGGCTACACCTTC.